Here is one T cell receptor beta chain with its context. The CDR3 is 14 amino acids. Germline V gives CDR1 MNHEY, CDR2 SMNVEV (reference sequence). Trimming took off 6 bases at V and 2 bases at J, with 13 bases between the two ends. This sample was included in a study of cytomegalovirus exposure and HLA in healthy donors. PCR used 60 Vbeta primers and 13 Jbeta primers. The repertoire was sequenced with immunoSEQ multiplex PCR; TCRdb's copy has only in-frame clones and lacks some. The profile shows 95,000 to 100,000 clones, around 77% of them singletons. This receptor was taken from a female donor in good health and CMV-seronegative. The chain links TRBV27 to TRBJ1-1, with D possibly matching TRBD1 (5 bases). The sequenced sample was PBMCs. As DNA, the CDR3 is TGTGCCAGCAGCCCCCGACAGAGAAACACTGAAGCTTTCTTT. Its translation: CASSPRQRNTEAFF.